This T cell receptor (beta chain) was retrieved from a study of cytomegalovirus exposure and HLA in healthy donors. Across the study: Out of 150 million to 200 million T cells, an earlier analysis found more than 95 million unique TCR beta sequences in total.

CDR1 and CDR2 (germline): LNHDA, SQIVND (reference sequence). With 5 bases removed from V and 4 bases from J, the gap between germline ends came to 14 bases. CDR3 length: 15 amino acids. Broader study findings: Using a false discovery rate of 0.05, a later analysis showed that 15,000 to 20,000 TCR beta sequences were associated with HLA alleles. In a later analysis, donors in an Asian-associated ancestry cluster reportedly had fewer N-insertions in productive TCRs than the cohort mean.

Points on this clone: Its target is unknown.

The PCR used 60 Vbeta and 13 Jbeta primers. Assay used: immunoSEQ multiplex PCR; TCRdb lists only in-frame clones, some missing. The sample has 150,000 to 250,000 clones, around three quarters seen once. J is TRBJ2-2 and V is TRBV19, with a tentative D call TRBD2 (6 bases). The TCR comes from a man aged 25 to 40 in good health and CMV-seronegative. The source material was PBMCs. Here the CDR3 reads CASSWRGISTGELFF. CDR3 DNA sequence: TGTGCCAGTAGTTGGCGGGGCATCAGCACCGGGGAGCTGTTTTTT.